This T cell receptor beta chain was identified during a study of early T cells in non-severe SARS-CoV-2 infection. TCRdb re-analysed the 5' RACE reads in MiXCR, keeping a single row per CDR3 protein. The sample holds approximately 71,000 distinct CDR3 sequences, about an eighth seen once. This clonotype was recorded at least ten times. Antigen: not known. Study-wide findings and caveats: In VDJdb matching, anti-spike CD8 responses were favored while private and CD4 specificities went missing.

The CDR3 runs to 13 residues. CDR1 and CDR2 (germline): MDHEN, SYDVKM. Trimming removed 7 bases from V and 7 bases from J, with 14 bases in between. This receptor was taken from an adult who was a healthcare worker with PCR-confirmed SARS-CoV-2 infection or an uninfected control (not recorded which). This chain uses TRBV28 with TRBJ2-1; perhaps TRBD1 as D (6 bases). The sequenced sample was whole blood, obtained at baseline. The CDR3 DNA reads as TGTGCCAGCAAGGGGGTTAATTCGAATGAGCAGTTCTTC. Its translation: CASKGVNSNEQFF.